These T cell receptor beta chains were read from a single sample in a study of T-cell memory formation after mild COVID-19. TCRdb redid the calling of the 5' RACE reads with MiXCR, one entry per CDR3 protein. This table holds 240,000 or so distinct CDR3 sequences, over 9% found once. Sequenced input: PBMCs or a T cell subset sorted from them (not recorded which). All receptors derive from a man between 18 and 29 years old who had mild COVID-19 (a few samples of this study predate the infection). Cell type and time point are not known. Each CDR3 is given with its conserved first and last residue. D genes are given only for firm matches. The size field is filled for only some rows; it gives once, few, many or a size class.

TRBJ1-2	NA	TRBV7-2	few	TGTGCCAGCAGCCGACCAACCACGGCAGGGGCTAACTATGGCTACACCTTC	CASSRPTTAGANYGYTF
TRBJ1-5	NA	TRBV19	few	TGTGCCAGTAGTAGCAAAGACAGAATCAATCAGCCCCAGCATTTT	CASSSKDRINQPQHF
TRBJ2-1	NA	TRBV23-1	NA	TGCGCCAGCAGTCTAGATCGCCTCGGGAATGAGCAGTTCTTC	CASSLDRLGNEQFF
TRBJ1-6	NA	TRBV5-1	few	TGCGCCAGCAGCTTCAGGCAAACCCCGAATTCACCCCTCCACTTT	CASSFRQTPNSPLHF
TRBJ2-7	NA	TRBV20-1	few	TGCAGTGCCGGGGGAGGTCAGAACGAGCAGTACTTC	CSAGGGQNEQYF
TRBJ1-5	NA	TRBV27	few	TGTGCCAGCAGTTCCACCGCAACAGGGAATCAGCCCCAGCATTTT	CASSSTATGNQPQHF
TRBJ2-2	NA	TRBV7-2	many	TGTGCCAGCAGCTCCCCAGATGGGGGCTGGTACACCGGGGAGCTGTTTTTT	CASSSPDGGWYTGELFF
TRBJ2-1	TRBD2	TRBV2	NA	TGTGCCAGCAGCGTAGCGGGGAGCTCCTACAATGAGCAGTTCTTC	CASSVAGSSYNEQFF
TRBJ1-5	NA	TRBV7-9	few	TGTGCCAGCAGCTTAGACGGAGATAGCAATCAGCCCCAGCATTTT	CASSLDGDSNQPQHF
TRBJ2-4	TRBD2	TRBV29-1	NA	TGCAGCGTTGTGGGGAGAGGACGGGGGGGCCAGGTTCAGTACTTC	CSVVGRGRGGQVQYF
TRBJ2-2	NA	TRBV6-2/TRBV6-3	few	TGTGCCAGCACGCTGGCCCACATCGGGGAGCTGTTTTTT	CASTLAHIGELFF
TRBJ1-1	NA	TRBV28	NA	TGTGCCACCTCGTGGGGGAACACTGAAGCTTTCTTT	CATSWGNTEAFF
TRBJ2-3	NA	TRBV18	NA	TGTGCCAGCTCACCATTCGCGCCCGCCTTCGGCACAGATACGCAGTATTTT	CASSPFAPAFGTDTQYF
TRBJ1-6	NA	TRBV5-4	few	TGTGCCAGCAGCTCCATGGGGGCTGACAATTCACCCCTCCACTTT	CASSSMGADNSPLHF
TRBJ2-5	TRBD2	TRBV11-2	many	TGTGCCAGCAGCCTAGCGGGGGACAGAGAGACCCAGTACTTC	CASSLAGDRETQYF
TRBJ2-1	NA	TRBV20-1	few	TGCAGTGCTCATAGCGGCACGACCTACAATGAGCAGTTCTTC	CSAHSGTTYNEQFF
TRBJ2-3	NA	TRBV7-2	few	TGTGCCAGCAGCTTCCTTATGGGCACAGATACGCAGTATTTT	CASSFLMGTDTQYF
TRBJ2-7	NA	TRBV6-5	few	TGTGCCAGCAGTTACTCTCGAGGGCAGTACGAGCAGTACTTC	CASSYSRGQYEQYF
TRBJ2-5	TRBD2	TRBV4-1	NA	TGCGCCAGCAGCCAAACTAGCGGGGAGGAGACCCAGTACTTC	CASSQTSGEETQYF
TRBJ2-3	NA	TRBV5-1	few	TGCGCCAGCAGCTTGGATGGCGTGCTCACAGATACGCAGTATTTT	CASSLDGVLTDTQYF
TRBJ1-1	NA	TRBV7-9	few	TGTGCCAGCAGCTTAATCGAAAGGGAACGCGCTTTCTTT	CASSLIERERAFF
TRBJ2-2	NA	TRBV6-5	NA	TGTGCCAGCAGTTACCGAGGACCCGCCAACACCGGGGAGCTGTTTTTT	CASSYRGPANTGELFF
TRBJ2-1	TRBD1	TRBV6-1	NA	TGTGCCAGCAGCGTGAACAGGGGCATGAATGAGCAGTTCTTC	CASSVNRGMNEQFF
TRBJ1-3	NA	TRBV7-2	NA	TGTGCCAGCAGCTTGGTCTACAGGGCCCCAACTTCAGGAAACACCATATATTTT	CASSLVYRAPTSGNTIYF
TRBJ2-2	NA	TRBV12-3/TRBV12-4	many	TGTGCCAGCAGTTCCCTGGGGGGGCCGGACACCGGGGAGCTGTTTTTT	CASSSLGGPDTGELFF
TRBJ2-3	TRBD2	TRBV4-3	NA	TGCGCCAGCAGCCAAGAGTTCAAGAGCGGGGGATCTAGCACAGATACGCAGTATTTT	CASSQEFKSGGSSTDTQYF
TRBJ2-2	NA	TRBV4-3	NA	TGCGCCAGCAGAACGGACAGTTTTTCAAATCGGGAGCTGTTTTTT	CASRTDSFSNRELFF
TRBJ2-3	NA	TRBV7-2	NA	TGTGCCAGCAGTCCAACCGTGGCAGATACGCAGTATTTT	CASSPTVADTQYF
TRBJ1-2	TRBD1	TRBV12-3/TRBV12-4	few	TGTGCCAGCAGTAGGGACAGGGCTGGGGGCTACACCTTC	CASSRDRAGGYTF
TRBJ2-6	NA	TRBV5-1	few	TGCGCCAGCCGGGAGTTCTCTGGGGCCAACGTCCTGACTTTC	CASREFSGANVLTF
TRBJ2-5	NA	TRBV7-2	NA	TGTGCCAGCAGATTCGAGGGGGGACAAGAGACCCAGTACTTC	CASRFEGGQETQYF
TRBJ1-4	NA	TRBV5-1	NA	TGCGCCAGCAGCTACCGGGCAAATGAAAAACTGTTTTTT	CASSYRANEKLFF
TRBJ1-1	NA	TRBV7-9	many	TGTGCCAGCAGCTTAGATCCCGTAGGGACTGAAGCTTTCTTT	CASSLDPVGTEAFF